This TCR beta chain is from a study of early T cells in non-severe SARS-CoV-2 infection. Turning to the study itself: The authors sequenced bulk RNA from unsorted whole blood, leaving chains unpaired.

Tagging with unique molecular identifiers was applied to individual cDNA molecules. MiXCR was run by TCRdb on the 5' RACE reads, yielding one entry per CDR3 protein. The profile shows fewer than 65,000 distinct CDR3 sequences, approximately 6.1% of them singletons. This clonotype showed up many times. What it binds is not known. The length of the CDR3 is 15 residues. The germline gives CDR1 MNHEY, CDR2 SMNVEV (reference sequence). With 5 bases clipped from V and 2 bases from J, the junction kept 0 bases outside the gene matches. Study conclusions and caveats: Matching results from VDJdb favored anti-spike CD8 responses, leaving private and CD4 specificities undetected.

This specimen consisted of whole blood, obtained at baseline. The chain uses TRBV27 and TRBJ2-1, with 13 positions matching TRBD2. This clonotype was obtained from an adult who was a healthcare worker with PCR-confirmed SARS-CoV-2 infection or an uninfected control (not recorded which). For the CDR3, the DNA is TGTGCCAGCAGTACTAGCGGGAGGGCCTACAATGAGCAGTTCTTC. Its protein is CASSTSGRAYNEQFF.